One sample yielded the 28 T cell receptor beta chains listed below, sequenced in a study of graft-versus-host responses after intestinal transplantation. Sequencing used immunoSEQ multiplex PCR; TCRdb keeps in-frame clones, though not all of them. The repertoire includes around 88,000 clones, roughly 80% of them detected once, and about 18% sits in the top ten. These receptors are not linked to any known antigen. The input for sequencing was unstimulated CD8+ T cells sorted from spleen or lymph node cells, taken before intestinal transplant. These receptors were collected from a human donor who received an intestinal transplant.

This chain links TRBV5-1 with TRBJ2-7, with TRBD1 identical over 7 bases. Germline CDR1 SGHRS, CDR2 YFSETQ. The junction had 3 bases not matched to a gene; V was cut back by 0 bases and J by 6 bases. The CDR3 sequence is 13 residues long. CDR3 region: CASSLGQGGEQYF. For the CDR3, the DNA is TGCGCCAGCAGCTTGGGACAGGGTGGCGAGCAGTACTTC.

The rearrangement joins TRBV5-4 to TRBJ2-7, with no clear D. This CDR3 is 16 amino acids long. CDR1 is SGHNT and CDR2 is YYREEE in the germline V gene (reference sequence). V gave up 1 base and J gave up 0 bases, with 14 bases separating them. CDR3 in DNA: TGTGCCAGCAGCTTGTTGCCTAAGGAGAGCTCCTACGAGCAGTACTTC. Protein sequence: CASSLLPKESSYEQYF.

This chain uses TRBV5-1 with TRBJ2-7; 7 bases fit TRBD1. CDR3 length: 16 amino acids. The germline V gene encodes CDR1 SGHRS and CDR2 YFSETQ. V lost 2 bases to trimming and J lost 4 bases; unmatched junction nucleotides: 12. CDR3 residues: CASSFSGRQGGYEQYF. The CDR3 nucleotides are TGCGCCAGCAGCTTCAGCGGAAGACAGGGTGGGTACGAGCAGTACTTC.

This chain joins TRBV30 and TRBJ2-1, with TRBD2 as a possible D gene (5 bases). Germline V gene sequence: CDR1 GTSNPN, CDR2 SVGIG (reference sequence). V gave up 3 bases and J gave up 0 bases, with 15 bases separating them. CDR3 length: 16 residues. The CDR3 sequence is CAWRDDERSSYNEQFF. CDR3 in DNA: TGTGCCTGGAGGGACGATGAGCGGAGCTCCTACAATGAGCAGTTCTTC.

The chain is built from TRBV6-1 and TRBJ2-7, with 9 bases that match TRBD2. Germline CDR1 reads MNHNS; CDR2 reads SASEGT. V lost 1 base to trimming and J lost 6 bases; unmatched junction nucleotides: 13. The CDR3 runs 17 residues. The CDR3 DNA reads TGTGCCAGCAGTGAAGGAGCGGGGGGCCGAAGGGCCTTCGAGCAGTACTTC. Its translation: CASSEGAGGRRAFEQYF.

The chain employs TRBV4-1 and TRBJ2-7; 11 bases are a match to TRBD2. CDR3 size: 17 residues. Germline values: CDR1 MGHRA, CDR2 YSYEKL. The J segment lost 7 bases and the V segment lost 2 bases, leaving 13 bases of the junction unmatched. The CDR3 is CASSQTPSGGSFREQYF. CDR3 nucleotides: TGCGCCAGCAGCCAAACCCCTAGCGGGGGGTCGTTTAGGGAGCAGTACTTC.

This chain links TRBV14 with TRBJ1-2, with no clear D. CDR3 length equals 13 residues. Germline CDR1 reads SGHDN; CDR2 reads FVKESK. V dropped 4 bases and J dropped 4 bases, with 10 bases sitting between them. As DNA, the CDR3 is TGTGCCAGCAGCCCCGGCCCCCTCTATGGCTACACCTTC. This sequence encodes CASSPGPLYGYTF.

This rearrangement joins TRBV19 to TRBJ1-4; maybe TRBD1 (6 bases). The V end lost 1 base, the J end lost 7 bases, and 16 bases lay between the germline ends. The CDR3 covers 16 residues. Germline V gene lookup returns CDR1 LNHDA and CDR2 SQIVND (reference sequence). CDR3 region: CASSIGDITAGEKLFF. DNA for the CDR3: TGTGCCAGTAGTATAGGGGACATAACCGCGGGTGAAAAACTGTTTTTT.

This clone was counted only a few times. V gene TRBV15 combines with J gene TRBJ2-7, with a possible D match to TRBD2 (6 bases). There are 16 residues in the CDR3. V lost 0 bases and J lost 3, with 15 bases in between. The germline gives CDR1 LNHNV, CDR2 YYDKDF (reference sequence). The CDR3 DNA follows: TGTGCCACCAGCAGAGATCCCGGGGGTGGGGTCTACGAGCAGTACTTC. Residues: CATSRDPGGGVYEQYF.

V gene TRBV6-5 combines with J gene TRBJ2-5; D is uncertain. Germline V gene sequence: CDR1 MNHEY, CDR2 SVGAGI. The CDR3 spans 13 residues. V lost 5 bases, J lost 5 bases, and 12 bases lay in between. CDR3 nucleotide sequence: TGTGCCAGCAGTGAACACTGGAAGGAGACCCAGTACTTC. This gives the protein CASSEHWKETQYF.

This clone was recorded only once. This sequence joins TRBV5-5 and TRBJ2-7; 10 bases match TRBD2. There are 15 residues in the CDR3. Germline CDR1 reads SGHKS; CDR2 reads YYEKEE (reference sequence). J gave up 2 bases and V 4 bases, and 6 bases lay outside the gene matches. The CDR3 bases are TGTGCCAGCAGCGCACGGACTAGCGGTACCTACGAGCAGTACTTC. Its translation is CASSARTSGTYEQYF. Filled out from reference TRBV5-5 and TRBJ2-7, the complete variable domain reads DAGVTQSPTHLIKTRGQQVTLRCSPISGHKSVSWYQQVLGQGPQFIFQYYEKEERGRGNFPDRFSARQFPNYSSELNVNALLLGDSALYLCASSARTSGTYEQYFGPGTRLTVT.

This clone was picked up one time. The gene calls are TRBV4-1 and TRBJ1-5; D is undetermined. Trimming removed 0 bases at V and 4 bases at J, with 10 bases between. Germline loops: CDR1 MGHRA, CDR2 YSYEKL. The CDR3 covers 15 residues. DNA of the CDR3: TGCGCCAGCAGCCAAGACCAGGAGATTAATCAGCCCCAGCATTTT. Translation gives CASSQDQEINQPQHF.

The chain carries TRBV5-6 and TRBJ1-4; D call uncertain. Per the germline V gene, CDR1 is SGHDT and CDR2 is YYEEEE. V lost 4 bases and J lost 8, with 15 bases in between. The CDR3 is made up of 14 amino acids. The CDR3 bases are TGTGCCAGCAGCCTCGATTCGGGCCAAGAAAAACTGTTTTTT. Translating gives CASSLDSGQEKLFF.

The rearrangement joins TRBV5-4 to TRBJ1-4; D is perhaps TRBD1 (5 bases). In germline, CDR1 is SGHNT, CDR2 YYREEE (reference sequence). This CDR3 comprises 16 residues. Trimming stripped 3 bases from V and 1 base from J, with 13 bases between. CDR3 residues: CASSSDRGETNEKLFF. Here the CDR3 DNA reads TGTGCCAGCAGCTCGGATAGAGGGGAAACTAATGAAAAACTGTTTTTT.

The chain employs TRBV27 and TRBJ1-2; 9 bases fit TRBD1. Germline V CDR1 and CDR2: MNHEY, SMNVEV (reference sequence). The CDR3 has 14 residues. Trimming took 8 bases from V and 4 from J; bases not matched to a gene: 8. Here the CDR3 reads CASRRTGGRYGYTF. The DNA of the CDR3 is TGTGCCAGCCGCAGAACAGGGGGCCGCTATGGCTACACCTTC.

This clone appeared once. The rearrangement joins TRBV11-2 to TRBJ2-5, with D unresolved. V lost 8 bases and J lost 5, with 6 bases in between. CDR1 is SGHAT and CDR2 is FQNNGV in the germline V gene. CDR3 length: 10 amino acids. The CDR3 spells CASAMETQYF. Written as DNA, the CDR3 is TGTGCCAGCGCAATGGAGACCCAGTACTTC.

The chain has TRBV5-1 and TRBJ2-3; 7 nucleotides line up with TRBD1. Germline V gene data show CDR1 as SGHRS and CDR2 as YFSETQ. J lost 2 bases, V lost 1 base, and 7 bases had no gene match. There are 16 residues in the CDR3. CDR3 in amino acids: CASSLNRGQYTDTQYF. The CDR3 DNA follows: TGCGCCAGCAGCTTGAATAGGGGGCAGTACACAGATACGCAGTATTTT.

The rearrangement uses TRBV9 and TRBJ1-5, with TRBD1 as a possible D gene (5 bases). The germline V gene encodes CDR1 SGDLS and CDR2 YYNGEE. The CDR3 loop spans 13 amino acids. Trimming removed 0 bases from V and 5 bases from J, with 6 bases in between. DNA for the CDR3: TGTGCCAGCAGCGTAGTAGGGGATCAGCCCCAGCATTTT. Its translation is CASSVVGDQPQHF.

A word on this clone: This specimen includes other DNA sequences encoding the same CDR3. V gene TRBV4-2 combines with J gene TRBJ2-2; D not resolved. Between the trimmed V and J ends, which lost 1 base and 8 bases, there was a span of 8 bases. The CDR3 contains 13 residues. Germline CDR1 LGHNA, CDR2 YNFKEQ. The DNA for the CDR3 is TGTGCCAGCAGCCAAGGTCGAGGTGGGGAGCTGTTTTTT. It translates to CASSQGRGGELFF.

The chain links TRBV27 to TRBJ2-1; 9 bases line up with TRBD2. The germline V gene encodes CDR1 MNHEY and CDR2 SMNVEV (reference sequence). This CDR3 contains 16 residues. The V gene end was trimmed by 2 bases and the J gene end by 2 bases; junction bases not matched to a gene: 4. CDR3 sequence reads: CASSLRSGRTYNEQFF. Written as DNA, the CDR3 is TGTGCCAGCAGTTTAAGGAGCGGGAGGACCTACAATGAGCAGTTCTTC.

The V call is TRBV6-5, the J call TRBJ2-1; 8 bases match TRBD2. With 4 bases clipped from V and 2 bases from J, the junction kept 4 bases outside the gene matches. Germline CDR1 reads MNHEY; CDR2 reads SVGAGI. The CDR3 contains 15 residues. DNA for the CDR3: TGTGCCAGCAGTTCGGTACTAGCGGCCTACAATGAGCAGTTCTTC. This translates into CASSSVLAAYNEQFF.

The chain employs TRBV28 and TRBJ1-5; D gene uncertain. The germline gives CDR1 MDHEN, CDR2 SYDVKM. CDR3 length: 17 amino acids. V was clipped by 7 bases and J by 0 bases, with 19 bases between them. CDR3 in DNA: TGTGCCAGCAAGAACGGACGTCCCGTTTATAGCAATCAGCCCCAGCATTTT. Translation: CASKNGRPVYSNQPQHF.

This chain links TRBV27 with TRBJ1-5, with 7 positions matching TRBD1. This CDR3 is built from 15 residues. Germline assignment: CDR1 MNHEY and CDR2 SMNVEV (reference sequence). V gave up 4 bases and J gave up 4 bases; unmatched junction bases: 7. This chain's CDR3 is CASSSTGKQNQPQHF. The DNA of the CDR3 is TGTGCCAGCAGTTCGACAGGGAAACAAAATCAGCCCCAGCATTTT.

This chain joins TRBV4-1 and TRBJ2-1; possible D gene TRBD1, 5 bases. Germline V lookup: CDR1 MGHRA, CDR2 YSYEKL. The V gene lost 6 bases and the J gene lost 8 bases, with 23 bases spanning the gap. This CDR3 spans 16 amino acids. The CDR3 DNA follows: TGCGCCAGCAGAAAAGAGGTCGGAGTAGGGGTGGATGAGCAGTTCTTC. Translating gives CASRKEVGVGVDEQFF.

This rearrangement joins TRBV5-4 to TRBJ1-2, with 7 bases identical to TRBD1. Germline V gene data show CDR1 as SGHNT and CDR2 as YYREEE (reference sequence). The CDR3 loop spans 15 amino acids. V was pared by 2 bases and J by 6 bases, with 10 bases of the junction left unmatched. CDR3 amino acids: CASSFPQDRKHGYTF. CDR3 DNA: TGTGCCAGCAGCTTCCCCCAGGACAGGAAACATGGCTACACCTTC.

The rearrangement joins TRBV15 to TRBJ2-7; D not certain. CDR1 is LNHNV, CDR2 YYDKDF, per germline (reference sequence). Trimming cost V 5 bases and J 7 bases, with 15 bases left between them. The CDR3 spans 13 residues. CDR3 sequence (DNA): TGTGCCACCAGCGGAGTGTTTGGTATAGAGCAGTACTTC. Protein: CATSGVFGIEQYF.

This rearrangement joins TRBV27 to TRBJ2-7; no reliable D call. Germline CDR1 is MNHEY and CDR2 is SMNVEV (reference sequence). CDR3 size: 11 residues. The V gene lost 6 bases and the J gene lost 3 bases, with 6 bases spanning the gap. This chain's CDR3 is CASSPYYEQYF. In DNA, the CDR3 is TGTGCCAGCAGCCCCTACTACGAGCAGTACTTC.

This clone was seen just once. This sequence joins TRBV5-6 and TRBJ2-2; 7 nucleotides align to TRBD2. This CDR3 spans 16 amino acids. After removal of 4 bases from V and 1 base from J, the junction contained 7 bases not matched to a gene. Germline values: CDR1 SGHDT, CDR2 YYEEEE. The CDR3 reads CASSIFLAVNTGELFF. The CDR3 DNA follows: TGTGCCAGCAGCATCTTTCTAGCGGTGAACACCGGGGAGCTGTTTTTT.